The present TCR beta chain was sequenced within a study of cytomegalovirus exposure and HLA in healthy donors. 13 Jbeta primers and 60 Vbeta primers were used for the PCR. Repertoires were generated with immunoSEQ multiplex PCR, while TCRdb's copy carries only in-frame clones and drops some. The data show approximately 190,000 clones, 84% seen once. Findings and caveats of the study: In presence/absence analyses, roughly uniform sequencing depth across donors was assumed. Apart from CMV serostatus, no immune exposure information was available. What was likely a sequencing artifact was a cluster of highly shared sequence variants. Some V segments could not be told apart, so they were left out, TRBV6-2 and TRBV6-3 among them.

There are a few counts of this clone. Antigen specificity is unknown. The CDR3 is 13 amino acids. Germline assignment: CDR1 GTSNPN and CDR2 SVGIG (reference sequence). The V gene lost 4 bases and the J gene lost 1 base, with 11 bases spanning the gap. The specimen sequenced was PBMCs. This clonotype was obtained from a woman between 50 and 59 years old in good health and CMV-seropositive. The chain combines TRBV30 with TRBJ2-7; a possible D gene is TRBD1 (5 bases). The CDR3 sequence is CAWNRQGSYEQYF. The CDR3 bases are TGTGCCTGGAATCGTCAGGGATCCTACGAGCAGTACTTC.